The 32 T cell receptor beta chains below all came from one sample that was sequenced in a study of blood T cells in healthy people across ages. Using a J-beta primer mix together with a sample-barcoded 5' primer, a second PCR was run for about 6 to 12 cycles. In TCRdb, the 5' RACE reads were re-called with MiXCR into one record per CDR3 protein. This sample has over 1,500,000 distinct CDR3 sequences, with roughly 43% found just once. Sequences were obtained from blood. The source of these receptors is a human donor in good health.

This chain joins TRBV27 and TRBJ1-5, with no clear D. The CDR3 length is 15 residues. Germline assignment: CDR1 MNHEY and CDR2 SMNVEV (reference sequence). Trimming took 2 bases from V and 7 from J, leaving 15 bases between them. This CDR3 is CASSLTAQVSQPQHF. The CDR3 nucleotides are TGTGCCAGCAGTTTAACGGCGCAAGTTAGCCAGCCCCAGCATTTT.

V gene TRBV24-1 combines with J gene TRBJ2-5, with D perhaps matching TRBD2 (5 bases). V dropped 5 bases and J dropped 3 bases, with 6 bases sitting between them. Germline assignment: CDR1 KGHDR and CDR2 SFDVKD. The CDR3 contains 12 residues. In DNA form, the CDR3 reads TGTGCCACCAGTGGAGGGAAAGAGACCCAGTACTTC. It translates to CATSGGKETQYF.

The chain recombines TRBV12-3 or TRBV12-4 with TRBJ1-1; D not certain. This CDR3 comprises 13 residues. The germline V and J ends were trimmed by 3 bases and 6 bases, with 11 bases remaining between them. CDR3 DNA sequence: TGTGCCAGCAGTTTGGCAGAGGGCGCTGAAGCTTTCTTT. Its protein is CASSLAEGAEAFF.

V and J are TRBV20-1 and TRBJ2-4; possible D gene TRBD1, 5 bases. CDR3 length equals 14 residues. In germline, CDR1 is DFQATT, CDR2 SNEGSKA (reference sequence). Trimming took off 4 bases at V and 3 bases at J, with 13 bases between the two ends. The CDR3 region has the DNA TGCAGTGCTACCGAAGGGGCCCTCAAAAACATTCAGTACTTC. This translates into CSATEGALKNIQYF.

This chain joins TRBV4-2 and TRBJ2-5; D possibly corresponds to TRBD2 (5 bases). This CDR3 has 14 residues. V was clipped by 0 bases and J by 5 bases, with 10 bases between them. From germline, CDR1 is LGHNA and CDR2 YNFKEQ. Here the CDR3 reads CASSQDIRRETQYF. The CDR3 DNA is TGTGCCAGCAGCCAAGATATCCGGAGGGAGACCCAGTACTTC.

This clonotype was picked up a small number of times. The gene calls are TRBV7-9 and TRBJ1-2; 8 bases align to TRBD1. CDR1 is SEHNR, CDR2 FQNEAQ, per germline (reference sequence). The trim removed 1 base at V and 4 bases at J, leaving 5 bases unmatched. There are 15 residues in the CDR3. The CDR3 region has the DNA TGTGCCAGCAGCTTAGGGACAGGGAACGGCTATGGCTACACCTTC. Residues: CASSLGTGNGYGYTF.

This clonotype was observed a handful of times. This rearrangement joins TRBV7-2 to TRBJ2-5, with TRBD2 matching over 10 bases. Germline V lookup: CDR1 SGHTA, CDR2 FQGNSA. The CDR3 runs 17 residues. The junction had 13 bases not matched to a gene; V was cut back by 1 base and J by 8 bases. CDR3 protein: CASSLVQLAGTPGTQYF. In DNA form, the CDR3 reads TGTGCCAGCAGCTTAGTACAACTAGCGGGGACGCCAGGAACCCAGTACTTC.

The V and J genes are TRBV25-1 and TRBJ1-2; no reliable D call. V lost 3 bases to trimming and J lost 4 bases, with 9 bases between them. Per the germline V gene, CDR1 is MGHDK and CDR2 is SYGVNS. CDR3 size: 13 residues. CDR3 amino acids: CASSDHHTYGYTF. DNA for the CDR3: TGTGCCAGCAGTGATCACCATACCTATGGCTACACCTTC.

The chain is built from TRBV12-3 or TRBV12-4 and TRBJ1-5; no reliable D call. The CDR3 runs to 11 residues. The V end lost 4 bases, the J end lost 11 bases, and 9 bases lay between the germline ends. CDR3 nucleotides: TGTGCCAGCAGTTCTACACGAACCCAGCATTTT. Translated, it gives CASSSTRTQHF.

This clonotype appeared many times. V usage is TRBV5-1 and J usage is TRBJ2-1; 9 nucleotides line up with TRBD1. Germline CDR1 SGHRS, CDR2 YFSETQ. The CDR3 is 15 residues long. The V gene end was trimmed by 4 bases and the J gene end by 2 bases; junction bases not matched to a gene: 4. Written as DNA, the CDR3 is TGCGCCAGCAGCCCCGGGACAGGGACCTACAATGAGCAGTTCTTC. Its protein is CASSPGTGTYNEQFF.

CDR3 nucleotide sequence: TGTGCCAGCAGCACTCGACAGGGTTACTACATGAACACTGAAGCTTTCTTT. Residues: CASSTRQGYYMNTEAFF. The chain has TRBV7-2 and TRBJ1-1; 7 nucleotides line up with TRBD1. J gave up 0 bases and V 5 bases, and 12 bases lay outside the gene matches. Germline CDR1 reads SGHTA; CDR2 reads FQGNSA. The CDR3 totals 17 residues. Supplemented by reference TRBV7-2 and TRBJ1-1, the full variable domain reads GAGVSQSPSNKVTEKGKDVELRCDPISGHTALYWYRQSLGQGLEFLIYFQGNSAPDKSGLPSDRFSAERTGGSVSTLTIQRTQQEDSAVYLCASSTRQGYYMNTEAFFGQGTRLTVV.

This rearrangement joins TRBV7-3 to TRBJ2-3; 9 bases match TRBD1. This CDR3 is built from 14 residues. Per germline, CDR1 SGHTA and CDR2 FQGTGA. Trimming removed 7 bases from V and 5 bases from J; junction bases left unmatched: 7. The CDR3 is CASNPTGGLDTQYF. The CDR3 nucleotides are TGTGCCAGCAACCCGACAGGGGGGCTAGATACGCAGTATTTT.

This clonotype was recorded a few times. The rearrangement joins TRBV29-1 to TRBJ2-7; weak D call: TRBD2 (6 bases). V lost 0 bases, J lost 5 bases, and 11 bases lay in between. The CDR3 covers 13 residues. Per the germline V gene, CDR1 is SQVTM and CDR2 is ANQGSEA. CDR3 sequence reads: CSVEDRGIHEQYF. The CDR3, as DNA: TGCAGCGTTGAAGATCGGGGGATCCACGAGCAGTACTTC.

The table lists this clonotype with a few counts. V gene TRBV20-1 combines with J gene TRBJ2-7; D is uncertain. The ends were cut back, 6 bases at V and 7 bases at J, with 19 bases in the middle. Germline assignment: CDR1 DFQATT and CDR2 SNEGSKA (reference sequence). CDR3 length: 13 amino acids. The CDR3 region is CSAAEAPPREQYF. CDR3 coding DNA: TGCAGTGCAGCCGAGGCGCCCCCTCGAGAGCAGTACTTC.

On this clonotype: Since a much larger clone is just one base distant, this may be a read error. The chain carries TRBV20-1 and TRBJ2-5; D remains ambiguous. CDR1 is DFQATT, CDR2 SNEGSKA, per germline (reference sequence). The CDR3 loop spans 12 amino acids. The CDR3 DNA sequence: TGCAGGGCTCTCTATTCGCAAGAGACCCAGTACTTC. As protein: CRALYSQETQYF.

The CDR3 region has the DNA TGCGCCAGCAGCCAAGATGGGACAGAAGATCAGCCCCAGCATTTT. It encodes CASSQDGTEDQPQHF. The rearrangement uses TRBV4-1 and TRBJ1-5; 7 bases are a match to TRBD1. V shed 0 bases and J 5 bases; nucleotides not matched to a gene: 4. CDR1 MGHRA and CDR2 YSYEKL come from the germline V gene. There are 15 residues in the CDR3.

This clonotype was counted a few times. J is TRBJ1-1 and V is TRBV4-2; D remains ambiguous. Between the trimmed V and J ends, which lost 0 bases and 10 bases, there was a span of 12 bases. CDR1 is LGHNA, CDR2 YNFKEQ, per germline. CDR3 length: 13 amino acids. CDR3 region: CASSQENGEGAFF. The DNA of the CDR3 is TGTGCCAGCAGCCAAGAAAACGGCGAAGGAGCTTTCTTT.

Of note for this clonotype: A junction boundary mismatches the germline segment, possibly from a read error. The chain is built from TRBV9 and TRBJ2-1; 8 bases line up with TRBD2. Germline CDR1 SGDLS, CDR2 YYNGEE. The CDR3 has 17 amino acids. The CDR3 nucleotides are TGTGCCGGCAGCGTAGCAGTCGGGACTAGCTCCTACAATGAGCAGTTCTTC. Protein product: CAGSVAVGTSSYNEQFF. The whole variable domain, remainder taken from reference TRBV9 and TRBJ2-1, is DSGVTQTPKHLITATGQRVTLRCSPRSGDLSVYWYQQSLDQGLQFLIQYYNGEERAKGNILERFSAQQFPDLHSELNLSSLELGDSALYFCAGSVAVGTSSYNEQFFGPGTRLTVL.

This clonotype has more than one count but fewer than ten. V and J are TRBV6-1 and TRBJ2-1, with no clear D. CDR3 length equals 13 residues. V shed 8 bases and J shed 2 bases, with 10 bases lying between them. The germline gives CDR1 MNHNS, CDR2 SASEGT. The CDR3 reads CASLVTTYNEQFF. CDR3 nucleotide sequence: TGTGCCAGCCTAGTCACCACCTACAATGAGCAGTTCTTC.

The V gene is TRBV3-1, the J gene TRBJ2-3, with a weak D call TRBD2 (6 bases). CDR1 and CDR2 (germline): LGHDT, YNNKEL (reference sequence). The CDR3 is made up of 15 amino acids. The V end was cut by 1 base, the J end by 6 bases, with 14 bases between. CDR3 sequence: CASSQVVGGRDTQYF. The CDR3 DNA reads TGTGCCAGCAGCCAAGTCGTGGGGGGAAGGGATACGCAGTATTTT.

The chain links TRBV12-3 or TRBV12-4 to TRBJ2-3, with TRBD1 matching over 7 bases. CDR3 length equals 15 residues. The trim removed 3 bases at V and 13 bases at J, leaving 16 bases unmatched. The CDR3 protein is CASSFGTVRADVEYF. The CDR3 bases are TGTGCCAGCAGTTTCGGGACAGTGAGAGCAGATGTGGAGTATTTT.

This clonotype was counted at least ten times. V and J are TRBV4-2 and TRBJ2-7; 8 positions agree with TRBD1. The length of the CDR3 is 14 residues. Germline-derived CDR1 and CDR2 are LGHNA and YNFKEQ. J was trimmed by 3 bases and V by 0 bases; bases with no gene match: 1. The CDR3 here is CASSQDTGGYEQYF. CDR3 DNA sequence: TGTGCCAGCAGCCAAGATACAGGGGGCTACGAGCAGTACTTC.

This clonotype has a handful of counts. The rearrangement links TRBV9 to TRBJ2-5; a possible D gene is TRBD1 (6 bases). Trimming took off 0 bases at V and 2 bases at J, with 11 bases between the two ends. The V gene's germline CDR1 is SGDLS and CDR2 YYNGEE. This CDR3 region has 15 residues. The CDR3 is CASSVGGGPQETQYF. The CDR3 DNA follows: TGTGCCAGCAGCGTAGGAGGGGGTCCACAAGAGACCCAGTACTTC. The whole variable domain, remainder taken from reference TRBV9 and TRBJ2-5, is DSGVTQTPKHLITATGQRVTLRCSPRSGDLSVYWYQQSLDQGLQFLIQYYNGEERAKGNILERFSAQQFPDLHSELNLSSLELGDSALYFCASSVGGGPQETQYFGPGTRLLVL.

V usage is TRBV20-1 and J usage is TRBJ2-7; TRBD1 might be the D (5 bases). From germline, CDR1 is DFQATT and CDR2 SNEGSKA (reference sequence). This CDR3 region has 12 residues. The germline V and J ends were trimmed by 4 bases and 2 bases, with 9 bases remaining between them. CDR3 DNA: TGCAGTGCTACCGGACATACCTACGAGCAGTACTTC. Protein product: CSATGHTYEQYF.

DNA for the CDR3: TGTGCCAGCAGCTTAGGACTAGCGGGGCCCTTGGGTAATGAGCAGTTCTTC. It codes for CASSLGLAGPLGNEQFF. The chain combines TRBV7-2 with TRBJ2-1, with 11 bases lining up with TRBD2. Germline V gene data show CDR1 as SGHTA and CDR2 as FQGNSA. J was trimmed by 7 bases and V by 1 base; bases with no gene match: 9. This CDR3 has 17 amino acids. Combining the CDR3 with reference TRBV7-2 and TRBJ2-1 gives the whole variable domain GAGVSQSPSNKVTEKGKDVELRCDPISGHTALYWYRQSLGQGLEFLIYFQGNSAPDKSGLPSDRFSAERTGGSVSTLTIQRTQQEDSAVYLCASSLGLAGPLGNEQFFGPGTRLTVL.

The J gene is TRBJ1-2, the V gene TRBV28; TRBD1 is a possible D gene (6 bases). CDR1 and CDR2 from the germline V gene are MDHEN and SYDVKM. Trimming left V 5 bases short and J 10 bases short, with 23 bases between. The CDR3 loop spans 15 amino acids. The CDR3 loop is CASSRPTRGLSHYTF. CDR3 sequence (DNA): TGTGCCAGCAGTCGTCCCACACGGGGGCTGTCGCACTACACCTTC.

The genes are TRBV10-3 and TRBJ2-3; 7 nucleotides agree with TRBD1. Per germline, CDR1 ENHRY and CDR2 SYGVKD. The CDR3 extends over 15 amino acids. The J segment lost 4 bases and the V segment lost 4 bases, leaving 8 bases of the junction unmatched. The CDR3 loop reads CAISVGIQGADTQYF. As DNA, the CDR3 is TGTGCCATCAGTGTTGGAATTCAGGGGGCAGATACGCAGTATTTT.

In its sample, this clonotype was seen a few times. This CDR3 reads CASSWLEGLAVQETQYF. CDR3 nucleotide sequence: TGTGCCAGCAGCTGGCTTGAGGGACTAGCGGTACAAGAGACCCAGTACTTC. The chain combines TRBV7-6 with TRBJ2-5; 11 nucleotides line up with TRBD2. CDR1 and CDR2 from the germline V gene are SGHVS and FNYEAQ. Trimming cost V 4 bases and J 2 bases; bases outside gene matches: 9. There are 17 residues in the CDR3.

In its sample, this clonotype was seen a few times. The genes are TRBV7-2 and TRBJ2-3, with TRBD2 matching over 14 bases. The CDR3 contains 19 residues. After removal of 3 bases from V and 2 bases from J, the junction contained 10 bases not matched to a gene. The germline CDR1 and CDR2 sequences are SGHTA and FQGNSA. The CDR3 coding sequence is TGTGCCAGCAGCTTCCGTTCGGGACTAGCGGGGGCCCTCACAGATACGCAGTATTTT. This gives the protein CASSFRSGLAGALTDTQYF.

J is TRBJ1-2 and V is TRBV7-9; no reliable D call. There are 11 residues in the CDR3. Germline V gives CDR1 SEHNR, CDR2 FQNEAQ (reference sequence). V lost 3 bases and J lost 8, with 7 bases in between. The CDR3 region has the DNA TGTGCCAGCAGCTTGCAGAGGGGCTACACCTTC. Its translation is CASSLQRGYTF.

V gene TRBV9 combines with J gene TRBJ2-1, with TRBD2 matching over 7 bases. The CDR3 has 15 amino acids. The V segment lost 10 bases and the J segment 6 bases; nucleotides outside the gene matches: 16. Germline assignment: CDR1 SGDLS and CDR2 YYNGEE. In DNA, the CDR3 is TGTGCCGGCGGCGTAGCCCAGGGAGGGGTCAATGAGCAGTTCTTC. Protein product: CAGGVAQGGVNEQFF.

The chain carries TRBV6-2 or TRBV6-3 and TRBJ2-3; D gene ambiguous. Germline CDR1 is MNHEY and CDR2 is SVGEGT. The CDR3 extends over 12 amino acids. Trimming pared 4 bases from V and 7 bases from J, leaving 9 bases between. CDR3 sequence (DNA): TGTGCCAGCAGTTTCGAGACATATACGCAGTATTTT. It yields the protein CASSFETYTQYF.